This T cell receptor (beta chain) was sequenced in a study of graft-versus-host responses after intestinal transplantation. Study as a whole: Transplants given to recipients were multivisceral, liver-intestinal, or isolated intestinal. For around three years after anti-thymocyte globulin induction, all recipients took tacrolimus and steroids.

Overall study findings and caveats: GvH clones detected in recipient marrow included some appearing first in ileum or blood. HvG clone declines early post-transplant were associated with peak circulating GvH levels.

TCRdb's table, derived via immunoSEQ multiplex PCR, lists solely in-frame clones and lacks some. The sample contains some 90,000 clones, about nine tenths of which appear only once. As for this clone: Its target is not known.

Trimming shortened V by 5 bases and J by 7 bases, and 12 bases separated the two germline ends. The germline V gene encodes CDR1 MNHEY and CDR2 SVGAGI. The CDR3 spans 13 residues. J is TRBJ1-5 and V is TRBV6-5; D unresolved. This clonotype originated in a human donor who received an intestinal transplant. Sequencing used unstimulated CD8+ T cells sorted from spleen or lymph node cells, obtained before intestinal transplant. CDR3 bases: TGTGCCAGCAGTGCCCGGGGTGGCCAGCCCCAGCATTTT. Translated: CASSARGGQPQHF.